The next 7 T cell receptor beta chains were all read from a single sample in a study of shared clonotypes between healthy human individuals. The assay was immunoSEQ multiplex PCR, and TCRdb's table has in-frame clones only and misses some. The sample has around 580,000 clones; roughly 98% are singletons. Naive CD8 cells were CD45RO-negative, positively selected for CCR7, excluding terminally differentiated effector memory CD45RA+ cells. Sequencing was carried out using naive CD8+ T cells sorted from blood. These TCRs come from a man aged 25-45 years in good health.

The rearrangement joins TRBV7-2 to TRBJ2-3; 10 bases match TRBD2. J lost 5 bases, V lost 3 bases, and 5 bases had no gene match. The CDR3 extends over 15 amino acids. Germline V gene data show CDR1 as SGHTA and CDR2 as FQGNSA. CDR3 bases: TGTGCCAGCAGCTTGAGCGGGAGGGTGGGAGATACGCAGTATTTT. As protein: CASSLSGRVGDTQYF.

V and J are TRBV29-1 and TRBJ2-2; 9 bases fit TRBD2. The V gene's germline CDR1 is SQVTM and CDR2 ANQGSEA. The trim removed 0 bases at V and 7 bases at J, leaving 9 bases unmatched. This CDR3 comprises 16 residues. CDR3 sequence reads: CSVEDRGTSSGGELFF. CDR3 nucleotide sequence: TGCAGCGTTGAAGATCGTGGGACTAGCTCCGGCGGGGAGCTGTTTTTT.

As regards this clone: The germline gene is not matched at one end of the junction; a read error may be the cause. V gene TRBV29-1 combines with J gene TRBJ2-1; the match to TRBD2 covers 8 bases. CDR1 and CDR2 from the germline V gene are SQVTM and ANQGSEA. The length of the CDR3 is 14 residues. CDR3 coding DNA: TGCAGCGTCGAAGAGGGTGCTAGCGGGAATGAGCAGTTCTTC. Its protein product is CSVEEGASGNEQFF.

This sequence joins TRBV27 and TRBJ1-1; 8 bases are a match to TRBD1. The V gene's germline CDR1 is MNHEY and CDR2 SMNVEV (reference sequence). Germline trimming cut 5 bases from V and 4 bases from J; bases unmatched to any gene: 9. There are 15 residues in the CDR3. The CDR3 protein is CASSIPGGPITEAFF. CDR3 DNA sequence: TGTGCCAGCAGTATCCCAGGGGGCCCCATCACTGAAGCTTTCTTT.

On this clone: Other nucleotide sequences from this sample produce the same CDR3. This chain joins TRBV19 and TRBJ2-2; TRBD2 matches at 9 bases. J gave up 4 bases and V 2 bases, and 2 bases lay outside the gene matches. There are 15 residues in the CDR3. Germline lookup yields CDR1 LNHDA and CDR2 SQIVND (reference sequence). Written as DNA, the CDR3 is TGTGCCAGTAGTATACTAGCGGGAAGCACCGGGGAGCTGTTTTTT. Protein sequence: CASSILAGSTGELFF.

CDR3 in DNA: TGCGCCAGCAGCTTAGGGACTAGCGGGACTCATGAGCAGTTCTTC. This translates into CASSLGTSGTHEQFF. The V gene is TRBV5-1, the J gene TRBJ2-1; TRBD2 agrees at 13 bases. Trimming at V came to 2 bases and at J to 8 bases, leaving 4 bases not matched to a gene. Germline V CDR1 and CDR2: SGHRS, YFSETQ. The CDR3 totals 15 residues.

This chain joins TRBV30 and TRBJ2-1, with a weak D call TRBD1 (5 bases). The germline V and J ends were trimmed by 5 bases and 0 bases, with 11 bases remaining between them. CDR3 length: 14 residues. Per germline, CDR1 GTSNPN and CDR2 SVGIG (reference sequence). CDR3 sequence: CAWARASSYNEQFF. The CDR3 region has the DNA TGTGCCTGGGCCAGGGCCAGCTCCTACAATGAGCAGTTCTTC. The full variable domain, with the rest looked up from reference TRBV30 and TRBJ2-1, is SQTIHQWPATLVQPVGSPLSLECTVEGTSNPNLYWYRQAAGRGLQLLFYSVGIGQISSEVPQNLSASRPQDRQFILSSKKLLLSDSGFYLCAWARASSYNEQFFGPGTRLTVL.